These T cell receptor beta chains were read from a single sample in a study of CD8 T cells in ankylosing spondylitis. TCRdb independently ran MiXCR on the 5' RACE reads; one entry per CDR3 protein. The sample holds a few hundred thousand distinct CDR3 sequences, about 10% seen once. What was sequenced was blood, either unsorted or a sorted T cell fraction (not recorded which). These receptors all come from a male donor with ankylosing spondylitis or in good health (not recorded which). The CDR3 runs from the conserved cysteine through the conserved F or W. The order of the fields is D gene, clone size, V gene, J gene, CDR3 DNA, CDR3 protein. The D gene is left open where the match is weak. Part of the rows lack a size; the others show once, few, many or a class for expanded clones.

>.|many|TRBV29-1|TRBJ1-3
TGCAGCGTTGCAGACTCTGGAAACACCATATATTTT
CSVADSGNTIYF
>.|.|TRBV19|TRBJ1-2
TGTGCCAGTAGTTGGGCAGTGAAGGACTATGGCTACACCTTC
CASSWAVKDYGYTF
>.|many|TRBV12-3/TRBV12-4|TRBJ2-5
TGTGCCAGCAGTGTCATGGTAGACCAGTACTTC
CASSVMVDQYF
>TRBD1|many|TRBV12-3/TRBV12-4|TRBJ2-7
TGTGCCAGCAGTGGGACAGGTATTCCCTACGAGCAGTACTTC
CASSGTGIPYEQYF
>TRBD2|.|TRBV7-2|TRBJ2-5
TGTGCCAGCAGCTTTTTAGCGGGAGTCGAGACCCAGTACTTC
CASSFLAGVETQYF
>TRBD2|many|TRBV11-2|TRBJ2-1
TGTGCCAGCAGCGAAGGACTAGTCGCGTACAATGAGCAGTTCTTC
CASSEGLVAYNEQFF
>TRBD2|few|TRBV6-2/TRBV6-3|TRBJ2-1
TGTGCCAGCAGTTACCTAGCGGGGATCTACAATGAGCAGTTCTTC
CASSYLAGIYNEQFF
>TRBD1|few|TRBV5-6|TRBJ1-4
TGTGCCAGCAGTTGGGACAGGGACGAAAAACTGTTTTTT
CASSWDRDEKLFF
>TRBD1|many|TRBV12-3/TRBV12-4|TRBJ1-1
TGTGCCAGCAGTCAATGGACAGGGGGGAACACTGAAGCTTTCTTT
CASSQWTGGNTEAFF
>TRBD1|.|TRBV4-1|TRBJ1-6
TGCGCCAGCAGCCGAGACAGGGTCAGCTCCTATAATTCACCCCTCCACTTT
CASSRDRVSSYNSPLHF
>TRBD1|many|TRBV5-1|TRBJ2-1
TGCGCCAGCAGCCCAGGACAGGGGACCTACAATGAGCAGTTCTTC
CASSPGQGTYNEQFF